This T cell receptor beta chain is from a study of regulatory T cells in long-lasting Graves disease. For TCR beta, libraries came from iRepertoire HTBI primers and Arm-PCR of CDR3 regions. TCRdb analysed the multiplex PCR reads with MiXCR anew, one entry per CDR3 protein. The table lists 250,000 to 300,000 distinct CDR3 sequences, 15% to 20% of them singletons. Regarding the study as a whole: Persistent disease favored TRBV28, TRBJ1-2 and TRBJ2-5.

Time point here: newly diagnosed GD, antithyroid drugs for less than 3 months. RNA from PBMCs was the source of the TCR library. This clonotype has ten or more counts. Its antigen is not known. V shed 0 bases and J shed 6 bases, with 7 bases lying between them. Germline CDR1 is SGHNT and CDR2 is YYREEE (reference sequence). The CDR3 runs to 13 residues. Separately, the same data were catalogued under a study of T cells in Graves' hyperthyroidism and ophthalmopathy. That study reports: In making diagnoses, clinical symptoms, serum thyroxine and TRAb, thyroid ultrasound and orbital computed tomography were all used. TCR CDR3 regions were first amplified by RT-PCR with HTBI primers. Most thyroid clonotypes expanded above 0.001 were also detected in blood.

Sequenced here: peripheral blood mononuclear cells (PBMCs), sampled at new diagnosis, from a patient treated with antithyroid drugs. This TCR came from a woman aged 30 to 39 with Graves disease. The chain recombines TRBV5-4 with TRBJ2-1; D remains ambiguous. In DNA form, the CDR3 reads TGTGCCAGCAGCTTGGATCTAGGCAATGAGCAGTTCTTC. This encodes CASSLDLGNEQFF. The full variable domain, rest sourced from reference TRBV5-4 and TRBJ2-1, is ETGVTQSPTHLIKTRGQQVTLRCSSQSGHNTVSWYQQALGQGPQFIFQYYREEENGRGNFPPRFSGLQFPNYSSELNVNALELDDSALYLCASSLDLGNEQFFGPGTRLTVL.